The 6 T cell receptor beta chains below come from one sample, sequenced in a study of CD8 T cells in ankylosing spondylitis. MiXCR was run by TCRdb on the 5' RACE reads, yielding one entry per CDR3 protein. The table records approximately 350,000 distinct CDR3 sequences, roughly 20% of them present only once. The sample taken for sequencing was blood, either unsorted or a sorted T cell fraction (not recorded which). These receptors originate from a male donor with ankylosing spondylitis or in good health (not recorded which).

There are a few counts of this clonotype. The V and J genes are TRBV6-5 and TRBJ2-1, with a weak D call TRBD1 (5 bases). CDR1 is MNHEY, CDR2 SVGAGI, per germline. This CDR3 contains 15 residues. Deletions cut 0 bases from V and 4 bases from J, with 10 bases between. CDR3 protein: CASSYSVQVYNEQFF. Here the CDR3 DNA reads TGTGCCAGCAGTTACTCGGTACAGGTTTACAATGAGCAGTTCTTC.

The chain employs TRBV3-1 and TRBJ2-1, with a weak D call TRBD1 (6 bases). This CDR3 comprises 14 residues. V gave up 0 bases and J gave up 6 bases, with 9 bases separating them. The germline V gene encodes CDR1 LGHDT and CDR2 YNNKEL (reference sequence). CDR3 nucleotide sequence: TGTGCCAGCAGCCAAGAAAACAGGGCCAATGAGCAGTTCTTC. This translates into CASSQENRANEQFF.

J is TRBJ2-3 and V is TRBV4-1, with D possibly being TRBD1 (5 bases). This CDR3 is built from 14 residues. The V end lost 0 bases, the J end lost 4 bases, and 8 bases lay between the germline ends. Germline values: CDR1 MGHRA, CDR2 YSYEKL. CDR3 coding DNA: TGCGCCAGCAGCCAAGATGTGGGGCCAGATACGCAGTATTTT. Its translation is CASSQDVGPDTQYF.

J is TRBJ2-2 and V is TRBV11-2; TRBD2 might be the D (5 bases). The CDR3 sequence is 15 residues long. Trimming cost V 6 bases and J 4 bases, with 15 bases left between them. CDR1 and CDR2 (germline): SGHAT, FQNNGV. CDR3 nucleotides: TGTGCCAGCAGTCACGAGCGGAGTACCACCGGGGAGCTGTTTTTT. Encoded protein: CASSHERSTTGELFF.

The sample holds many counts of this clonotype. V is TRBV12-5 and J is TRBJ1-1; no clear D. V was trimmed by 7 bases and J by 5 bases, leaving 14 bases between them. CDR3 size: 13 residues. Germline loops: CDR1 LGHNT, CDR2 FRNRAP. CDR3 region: CASALRAETEAFF. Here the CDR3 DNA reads TGTGCTAGTGCCTTGAGGGCTGAGACTGAAGCTTTCTTT.

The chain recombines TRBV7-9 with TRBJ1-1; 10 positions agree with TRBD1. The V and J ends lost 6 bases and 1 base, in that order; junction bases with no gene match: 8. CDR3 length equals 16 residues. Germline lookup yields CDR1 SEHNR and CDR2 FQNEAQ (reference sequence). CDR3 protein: CASSPGTGEGNTEAFF. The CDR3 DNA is TGTGCCAGCAGTCCCGGGACAGGGGAAGGGAACACTGAAGCTTTCTTT.